Shown below are 29 T cell receptor beta chains from a single sample sequenced in a study of T-cell memory formation after mild COVID-19. TCRdb independently ran MiXCR on the 5' RACE reads; one entry per CDR3 protein. Found here are about 400,000 distinct CDR3 sequences, less than 25% of them singletons; the top ten hold 10% to 15%. Input material: PBMCs or a T cell subset sorted from them (not recorded which). The receptors originated from an adult woman who had mild COVID-19 (a few samples of this study predate the infection). Cell type and time point are not known.

The chain joins TRBV20-1 to TRBJ2-3; TRBD1 matches 9 bases. J lost 2 bases, V lost 5 bases, and 26 bases had no gene match. The germline V gene has CDR1 DFQATT and CDR2 SNEGSKA (reference sequence). This CDR3 spans 21 amino acids. CDR3 in amino acids: CSASDRGRRVTRPGTTDTQYF. CDR3 DNA sequence: TGCAGTGCTTCGGACAGGGGAAGGAGAGTTACCAGACCAGGCACCACAGATACGCAGTATTTT.

V and J are TRBV12-3 or TRBV12-4 and TRBJ2-1; D is unclear. There are 13 residues in the CDR3. Trimming took off 6 bases at V and 7 bases at J, with 13 bases between the two ends. CDR3 amino acids: CASSLTSINEQFF. The CDR3 DNA is TGTGCCAGCAGCCTTACCTCTATTAATGAGCAGTTCTTC.

This clonotype occurred a few times. The V and J genes are TRBV29-1 and TRBJ2-1, with 8 nucleotides matching TRBD2. V was pared by 7 bases and J by 2 bases, with 4 bases of the junction left unmatched. The CDR3 is made up of 13 amino acids. Per germline, CDR1 SQVTM and CDR2 ANQGSEA. In nucleotides, the CDR3 is TGCAGCGGGGGGACTAGTACCTACAATGAGCAGTTCTTC. It codes for CSGGTSTYNEQFF.

The chain carries TRBV18 and TRBJ1-4; 7 nucleotides line up with TRBD1. The V segment lost 2 bases and the J segment 2 bases; nucleotides outside the gene matches: 8. This CDR3 is 17 amino acids long. The germline V gene has CDR1 KGHSH and CDR2 LQKENI. CDR3 protein: CASSPGGQSTTNEKLFF. The CDR3 DNA reads TGTGCCAGCTCACCAGGGGGACAGAGTACTACTAATGAAAAACTGTTTTTT.

As DNA, the CDR3 is TGTGCCACCAGCAGAGAGGGATTGGGTCGGGTTGAAGCTTTCTTT. This gives the protein CATSREGLGRVEAFF. This chain connects TRBV15 to TRBJ1-1, with no clear D. The CDR3 has 15 residues. Germline CDR1 and CDR2: LNHNV and YYDKDF (reference sequence). V dropped 0 bases and J dropped 7 bases, with 15 bases sitting between them.

The gene calls are TRBV27 and TRBJ2-5, with D maybe TRBD2 (7 bases). In germline, CDR1 is MNHEY, CDR2 SMNVEV (reference sequence). CDR3 length: 13 residues. Deletions cut 9 bases from V and 3 bases from J, with 14 bases between. CDR3 bases: TGTGCCAGTGGGCGGGGGCGGGAAGAGACCCAGTACTTC. This codes for CASGRGREETQYF.

V and J are TRBV24-1 and TRBJ2-1; 14 bases agree with TRBD2. Trimming removed 4 bases from V and 9 bases from J; junction bases left unmatched: 7. There are 16 residues in the CDR3. Germline-derived CDR1 and CDR2 are KGHDR and SFDVKD. The CDR3 loop is CATSDWTSGRSSEQFF. For the CDR3, the DNA is TGTGCCACCAGTGACTGGACTAGCGGGAGGTCAAGTGAGCAGTTCTTC.

This sequence joins TRBV7-8 and TRBJ2-5; TRBD2 is a possible D gene (5 bases). Trimming stripped 1 base from V and 10 bases from J, with 16 bases between. CDR1 is SGHVS, CDR2 FQNEAQ, per germline. This CDR3 is 14 amino acids long. The CDR3 DNA sequence: TGTGCCAGCAGCTTAGTAGGTAGCCCGAGGGACCAGTACTTC. Its translation is CASSLVGSPRDQYF.

This clonotype was detected a few times. This chain uses TRBV9 with TRBJ2-1; D perhaps matches TRBD2 (5 bases). CDR1 is SGDLS and CDR2 is YYNGEE in the germline V gene. Trimming shortened V by 3 bases and J by 10 bases, and 23 bases separated the two germline ends. The CDR3 consists of 16 residues. DNA of the CDR3: TGTGCCAGCAGCGCCCATGCGGGTGAAGCTTTGGGGGAGCAGTTCTTC. Translating gives CASSAHAGEALGEQFF. Drawing the rest from reference TRBV9 and TRBJ2-1, the complete variable domain is DSGVTQTPKHLITATGQRVTLRCSPRSGDLSVYWYQQSLDQGLQFLIQYYNGEERAKGNILERFSAQQFPDLHSELNLSSLELGDSALYFCASSAHAGEALGEQFFGPGTRLTVL.

This clonotype was observed a few times. V is TRBV7-9 and J is TRBJ2-7; D is undetermined. V was pared by 4 bases and J by 4 bases, with 8 bases between. Germline CDR1 is SEHNR and CDR2 is FQNEAQ (reference sequence). This CDR3 comprises 12 residues. CDR3 DNA sequence: TGTGCCAGCAGCTCCATGGGGTACGAGCAGTACTTC. Translation: CASSSMGYEQYF.

The V and J genes are TRBV10-2 and TRBJ2-1; 8 bases line up with TRBD2. The CDR3 runs 14 residues. CDR1 is WSHSY, CDR2 SAAADI, per germline. With 9 bases clipped from V and 6 bases from J, the junction kept 10 bases outside the gene matches. The CDR3: CASVGGVTVNEQFF. The DNA for the CDR3 is TGCGCCAGTGTCGGGGGGGTCACTGTCAATGAGCAGTTCTTC.

This chain links TRBV12-3 or TRBV12-4 with TRBJ1-1; no firm D call. The CDR3 sequence is 12 residues long. V was pared by 5 bases and J by 7 bases, with 11 bases between. CDR3: CASSRINGEAFF. CDR3 sequence (DNA): TGTGCCAGCAGTCGAATTAATGGTGAAGCTTTCTTT.

This clonotype was recorded a few times. The chain is built from TRBV6-5 and TRBJ1-2; unclear D gene. The germline V and J ends were trimmed by 0 bases and 4 bases, with 12 bases remaining between them. Germline V gene data show CDR1 as MNHEY and CDR2 as SVGAGI. The CDR3 is 15 amino acids. CDR3 in DNA: TGTGCCAGCAGTTACTCCGCTAGGGAAGGCTATGGCTACACCTTC. This codes for CASSYSAREGYGYTF.

The chain uses TRBV30 and TRBJ2-7, with D possibly TRBD1 on 6 matching bases. From germline, CDR1 is GTSNPN and CDR2 SVGIG (reference sequence). The CDR3 runs 15 residues. The germline V and J ends were trimmed by 3 bases and 0 bases, with 15 bases remaining between them. Written as DNA, the CDR3 is TGTGCCTGGAGCATCACAGGGACCGTCTCCTACGAGCAGTACTTC. Protein: CAWSITGTVSYEQYF.

This clonotype was recorded a few times. The chain links TRBV11-2 to TRBJ2-3; D is unresolved. The CDR3 runs 15 residues. The V end lost 1 base, the J end lost 1 base, and 9 bases lay between the germline ends. Germline loops: CDR1 SGHAT, CDR2 FQNNGV. Here the CDR3 DNA reads TGTGCCAGCAGCTTAGCTGGTCGCGGCACAGATACGCAGTATTTT. Its protein product is CASSLAGRGTDTQYF. Full variable domain (missing parts from reference TRBV11-2 and TRBJ2-3): EAGVAQSPRYKIIEKRQSVAFWCNPISGHATLYWYQQILGQGPKLLIQFQNNGVVDDSQLPKDRFSAERLKGVDSTLKIQPAKLEDSAVYLCASSLAGRGTDTQYFGPGTRLTVL.

The chain has TRBV5-1 and TRBJ2-1; 10 nucleotides agree with TRBD2. Germline-derived CDR1 and CDR2 are SGHRS and YFSETQ. Germline trimming cut 0 bases from V and 1 base from J; bases unmatched to any gene: 7. The CDR3 length is 18 residues. The CDR3 coding sequence is TGCGCCAGCAGCTTGGAGCCTAGCGGGAGTTTTTCCTACAATGAGCAGTTCTTC. Protein: CASSLEPSGSFSYNEQFF.

There are a few counts of this clonotype. The chain links TRBV6-5 to TRBJ2-7, with TRBD1 as a possible D gene (6 bases). The CDR3 extends over 12 amino acids. Germline values: CDR1 MNHEY, CDR2 SVGAGI. V was trimmed by 2 bases and J by 6 bases, leaving 8 bases between them. Here the CDR3 DNA reads TGTGCCAGCAGTTACCTACAGGGCGAGCAGTACTTC. Protein sequence: CASSYLQGEQYF.

CDR3 in DNA: TGTGCCAGCAGCGTAAGGGGGGGTCGGGCTGAAGCTTTCTTT. Translation gives CASSVRGGRAEAFF. The chain recombines TRBV12-3 or TRBV12-4 with TRBJ1-1; the D gene is possibly TRBD1 (6 bases). The CDR3 is 14 amino acids. Trimming removed 6 bases at V and 6 bases at J, with 17 bases between.

The V gene is TRBV18, the J gene TRBJ1-5; the match to TRBD1 covers 7 bases. Per the germline V gene, CDR1 is KGHSH and CDR2 is LQKENI. The CDR3 length is 12 residues. Trimming removed 6 bases from V and 6 bases from J; junction bases left unmatched: 2. CDR3 nucleotides: TGTGCCAGCTCGACAGGGACTCAGCCCCAGCATTTT. Amino acids: CASSTGTQPQHF.

This clonotype was seen a handful of times. The genes are TRBV7-2 and TRBJ2-1; D is uncertain. The V end lost 5 bases, the J end lost 15 bases, and 14 bases lay between the germline ends. The CDR3 consists of 11 residues. Per germline, CDR1 SGHTA and CDR2 FQGNSA. CDR3 sequence (DNA): TGTGCCAGCAGCGCTCAGATAGAGTGGTTCTTC. Its protein is CASSAQIEWFF.

The chain employs TRBV4-3 and TRBJ2-1; possibly TRBD1 or TRBD2 for D (5 bases each). The CDR3 has 16 amino acids. The ends were cut back, 4 bases at V and 0 bases at J, with 13 bases in the middle. Germline V gene data show CDR1 as LGHNA and CDR2 as YSLEER. The CDR3 region is CASSLTWGSSYNEQFF. CDR3 nucleotide sequence: TGCGCCAGCAGCCTGACTTGGGGGTCCTCCTACAATGAGCAGTTCTTC.

The V gene is TRBV5-1, the J gene TRBJ1-2; 9 bases are a match to TRBD1. The CDR3 is made up of 15 amino acids. Trimming cost V 4 bases and J 3 bases; bases outside gene matches: 7. Germline V CDR1 and CDR2: SGHRS, YFSETQ. The DNA for the CDR3 is TGCGCCAGCAGCCCACGGGACAGGGCTGACTATGGCTACACCTTC. Encoded protein: CASSPRDRADYGYTF. The complete variable domain, with remaining parts taken from reference TRBV5-1 and TRBJ1-2, reads KAGVTQTPRYLIKTRGQQVTLSCSPISGHRSVSWYQQTPGQGLQFLFEYFSETQRNKGNFPGRFSGRQFSNSRSEMNVSTLELGDSALYLCASSPRDRADYGYTFGSGTRLTVV.

This clonotype was counted once. The gene calls are TRBV30 and TRBJ1-1; tentatively, D is TRBD1 (5 bases). The germline V gene encodes CDR1 GTSNPN and CDR2 SVGIG (reference sequence). The CDR3 is 14 amino acids. V shed 0 bases and J shed 9 bases, with 17 bases lying between them. In DNA form, the CDR3 reads TGTGCCTGGAGTGTAATAAATGGTGACAGACAAGCTTTCTTT. This encodes CAWSVINGDRQAFF.

This chain uses TRBV10-3 with TRBJ2-7; TRBD2 is a possible D gene (5 bases). The CDR3 has 14 amino acids. Germline V lookup: CDR1 ENHRY, CDR2 SYGVKD. The V end was cut by 3 bases, the J end by 0 bases, with 9 bases between. CDR3 sequence reads: CAISESGASYEQYF. DNA of the CDR3: TGTGCCATCAGTGAAAGCGGAGCCTCCTACGAGCAGTACTTC.

This clonotype was counted a few times. DNA for the CDR3: TGTGCCAGCAGCGGGGTTTCCTACGAGCAGTACTTC. Encoded protein: CASSGVSYEQYF. The genes are TRBV6-5 and TRBJ2-7, with D tentatively TRBD2 (5 bases). With 6 bases removed from V and 1 base from J, the gap between germline ends came to 7 bases. The CDR3 totals 12 residues. In germline, CDR1 is MNHEY, CDR2 SVGAGI.

The chain joins TRBV3-1 to TRBJ1-2, with D tentatively TRBD1 (5 bases). Germline CDR1 LGHDT, CDR2 YNNKEL (reference sequence). V lost 8 bases and J lost 0, with 10 bases in between. This CDR3 region has 13 residues. The DNA of the CDR3 is TGTGCCAGCTGCCCGGGGGCTAACTATGGCTACACCTTC. This encodes CASCPGANYGYTF.

This chain joins TRBV4-1 and TRBJ2-7, with D possibly called TRBD1 or TRBD2 (5 bases each). The ends were cut back, 2 bases at V and 4 bases at J, with 6 bases in the middle. The CDR3 runs to 12 residues. Germline loops: CDR1 MGHRA, CDR2 YSYEKL. The CDR3 nucleotides read TGCGCCAGCAGCCAATGGGGGTACGAGCAGTACTTC. The encoded protein is CASSQWGYEQYF.

This clonotype has a handful of counts. The chain combines TRBV10-3 with TRBJ1-6; D is undetermined. CDR3 length: 15 amino acids. Germline CDR1 reads ENHRY; CDR2 reads SYGVKD. The V gene lost 2 bases and the J gene lost 7 bases, with 12 bases spanning the gap. The CDR3 nucleotides are TGTGCCATCAGTGAGAACTCGGGCACCAATTCACCCCTCCACTTT. Its translation is CAISENSGTNSPLHF.

V and J are TRBV5-4 and TRBJ2-3, with D perhaps TRBD1 (6 bases). The CDR3 consists of 15 residues. The germline V gene has CDR1 SGHNT and CDR2 YYREEE (reference sequence). Trimming removed 5 bases at V and 7 bases at J, with 20 bases between. CDR3 protein: CASRRAAGAQNTQYF. In DNA, the CDR3 is TGTGCCAGCAGGCGGGCGGCAGGGGCACAGAATACGCAGTATTTT.